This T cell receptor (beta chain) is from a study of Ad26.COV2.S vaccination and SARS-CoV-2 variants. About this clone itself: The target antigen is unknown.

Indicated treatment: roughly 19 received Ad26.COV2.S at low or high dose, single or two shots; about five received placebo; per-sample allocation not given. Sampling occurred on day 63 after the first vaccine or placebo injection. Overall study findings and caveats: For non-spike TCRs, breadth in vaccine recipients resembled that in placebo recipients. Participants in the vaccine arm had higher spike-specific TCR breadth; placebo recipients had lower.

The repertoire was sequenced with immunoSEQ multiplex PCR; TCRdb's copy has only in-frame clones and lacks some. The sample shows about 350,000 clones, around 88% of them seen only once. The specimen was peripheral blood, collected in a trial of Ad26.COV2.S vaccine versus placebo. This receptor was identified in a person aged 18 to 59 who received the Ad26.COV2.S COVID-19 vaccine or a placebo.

The CDR3 DNA reads TGTGCCAGCGGGGGGGCAAATCAGCCCCAGCATTTT. Translating it yields CASGGANQPQHF. V gene TRBV6-6 combines with J gene TRBJ1-5; maybe TRBD1 (6 bases). Germline V CDR1 and CDR2: MNHNY, SVGAGI (reference sequence). CDR3 length equals 12 residues. Trimming removed 8 bases from V and 4 bases from J, with 9 bases in between.